This note documents a single T cell receptor (beta chain) sequence. The antigen remains undetermined. This CDR3 contains 19 residues. Germline CDR1 and CDR2: SGDLS and YYNGEE. The junction had 17 bases not matched to a gene; V was cut back by 3 bases and J by 2 bases. Unexposed donor CD4+ T cells date from about 2011-2018, before the COVID-19 pandemic. CD4+ T cells were isolated from the cells after more than nine days of culture. As cell numbers allowed, unexposed-donor CD4+ T cells faced SARS-CoV-2 S/N and four cold-coronavirus spikes. The data derive from a study of CD4 T cells in relation to SARS-CoV-2 and coronaviruses. Study as a whole: No peptide or an HIV-1 Nef peptide pool served as negative control.

Here immunoSEQ multiplex PCR was the method, and the copy in TCRdb shows in-frame clones only, minus some. Among 27,000 or so clones listed, about three quarters were seen once. The chain employs TRBV9 and TRBJ2-1, with 7 bases lining up with TRBD2. The clonotype was recovered from a human donor in good health. The sample consisted of CD4+ T cells from PBMCs, cultured in vitro. Written as DNA, the CDR3 is TGTGCCAGCAGCGACCCACGTACTGTGGGCGGGAGCACCTACAATGAGCAGTTCTTC. The encoded protein is CASSDPRTVGGSTYNEQFF.